This TCR beta chain was captured in a study of blood T cell repertoires in COVID-19. Overall study: Some COVID-19 samples were acute and others convalescent; all came from the United States, Italy and Spain. The cDNA or gDNA used as material had been derived from T cells, B-cell-depleted T cells, or PBMCs.

From germline, CDR1 is LNHDA and CDR2 SQIVND (reference sequence). V lost 4 bases and J lost 3, with 9 bases in between. This CDR3 comprises 14 residues. This clone came up a few times. Study processing details: Amplification of reference gene primers provided the estimated nucleated cell counts. Clones were read by immunoSEQ multiplex PCR, and TCRdb kept only the in-frame ones, dropping some. V, J and clone size were drawn from that table, and D and trimming were deduced from the DNA. The table records roughly 260,000 clones, approximately 85% of them present only once. This TCR was recovered from a woman aged 70 to 79 with acute or convalescent COVID-19. The V gene is TRBV19, the J gene TRBJ2-2; weak D call: TRBD2 (5 bases). The sequenced sample consisted of peripheral blood. For the CDR3, the DNA is TGTGCCAGTAGTACCCGGACTCACACCGGGGAGCTGTTTTTT. Its translation: CASSTRTHTGELFF.